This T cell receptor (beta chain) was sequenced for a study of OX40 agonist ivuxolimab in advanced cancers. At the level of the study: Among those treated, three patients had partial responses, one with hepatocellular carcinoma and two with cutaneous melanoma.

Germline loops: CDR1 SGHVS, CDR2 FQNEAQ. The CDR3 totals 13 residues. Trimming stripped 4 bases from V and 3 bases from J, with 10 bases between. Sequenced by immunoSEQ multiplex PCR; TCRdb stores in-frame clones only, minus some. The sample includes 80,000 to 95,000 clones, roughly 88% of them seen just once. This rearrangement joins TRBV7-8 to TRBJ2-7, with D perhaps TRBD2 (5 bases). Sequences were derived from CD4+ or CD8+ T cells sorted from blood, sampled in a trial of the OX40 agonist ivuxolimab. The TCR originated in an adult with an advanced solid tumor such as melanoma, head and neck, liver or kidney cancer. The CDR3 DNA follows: TGTGCCAGCAGCTCAAGCCGGGACTACGAGCAGTACTTC. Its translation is CASSSSRDYEQYF.